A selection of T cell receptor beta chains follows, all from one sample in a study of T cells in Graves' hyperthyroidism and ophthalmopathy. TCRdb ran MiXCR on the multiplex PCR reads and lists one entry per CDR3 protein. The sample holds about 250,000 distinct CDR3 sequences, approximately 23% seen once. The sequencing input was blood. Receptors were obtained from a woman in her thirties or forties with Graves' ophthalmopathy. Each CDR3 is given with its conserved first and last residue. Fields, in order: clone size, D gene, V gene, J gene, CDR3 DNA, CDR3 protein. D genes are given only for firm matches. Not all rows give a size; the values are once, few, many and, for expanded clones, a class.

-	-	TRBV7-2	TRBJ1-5	TGTGCCAGCAGCTTAGTAGCAGGCGACAATCAGCCCCAGCATTTT	CASSLVAGDNQPQHF
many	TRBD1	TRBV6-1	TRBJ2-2	TGTGCCAGCAGTGCCTGGGACAGGGTGAACACCGGGGAGCTGTTTTTT	CASSAWDRVNTGELFF
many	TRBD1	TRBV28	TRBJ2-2	TGTGCCAGCAATTTAAACAGGGGTGGGGAGCTGTTTTTT	CASNLNRGGELFF
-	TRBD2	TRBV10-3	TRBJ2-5	TGTGCCAGCAGCTTTATAACTAGCGGTCAAGAGACCCAGTACTTC	CASSFITSGQETQYF
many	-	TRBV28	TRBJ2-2	TGTGCCAGCAGTCCCTTGAGGGCCGGGGAGCTGTTTTTT	CASSPLRAGELFF
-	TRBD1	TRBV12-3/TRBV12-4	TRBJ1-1	TGTGCCAGCAGTTTAGATGGGACAGGGACCACTGAAGCTTTCTTT	CASSLDGTGTTEAFF
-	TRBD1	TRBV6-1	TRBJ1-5	TGTGCCAGCAGCCCCGACAGGGTCGGGGATCAGCCCCAGCATTTT	CASSPDRVGDQPQHF
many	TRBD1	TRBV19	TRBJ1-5	TGTGCCAGTAGTATTACAGGGGGGAAGCCCCAGCATTTT	CASSITGGKPQHF
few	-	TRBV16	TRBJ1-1	TGTGCCAGCAGCCATCGGGGGAAGGGGAGGACTGAAGCTTTCTTT	CASSHRGKGRTEAFF
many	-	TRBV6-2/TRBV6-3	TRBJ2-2	TGTGCCAGCAGTCTGGACAGCACCTTAATAGGCGGGGAGCTGTTTTTT	CASSLDSTLIGGELFF
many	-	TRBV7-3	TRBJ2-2	TGTGCCAGCAGCTCTAGAGCCACGAACACCGGGGAGCTGTTTTTT	CASSSRATNTGELFF
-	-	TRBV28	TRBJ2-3	TGTGCCAGCAGTGCACAGGGAGGGCACTGGACAGATACGCAGTATTTT	CASSAQGGHWTDTQYF
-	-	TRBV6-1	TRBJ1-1	TGTGCCAGCAGTCCATCGTGGACCAACCTCGAAGCTTTCTTT	CASSPSWTNLEAFF
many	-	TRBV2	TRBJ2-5	TGTGCCAGCACCGCAAGGGTGGGGTCCGACCGAGGGACCCAGTACTTC	CASTARVGSDRGTQYF
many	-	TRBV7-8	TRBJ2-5	TGTGCCAGCAGCTTAGTCTCCGGGACTGAAGAGACCCAGTACTTC	CASSLVSGTEETQYF
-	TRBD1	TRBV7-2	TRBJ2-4	TGTGCCAGCAGCTTAGAGGGGGCGAACATTCAGTACTTC	CASSLEGANIQYF
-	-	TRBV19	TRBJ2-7	TGTGCCAGTAGTCGGGGGTGGGAGTCCTACGAGCAGTACTTC	CASSRGWESYEQYF